Presented here are 3 T cell receptor beta chains from one specimen sequenced in a study of blood T cells in healthy people across ages. The use of a sample-barcoded 5' primer and a J-beta primer mix characterized a second PCR of about 6 to 11 cycles. TCRdb ran MiXCR on the 5' RACE reads and lists one entry per CDR3 protein. The data contain about 1,500,000 distinct CDR3 sequences, 28% of them singletons. Specimen: blood. Receptors were obtained from a woman in her twenties or thirties in good health.

This clonotype was counted ten times or more. The gene calls are TRBV4-3 and TRBJ2-7; TRBD1 or TRBD2 may be the D gene (5 bases each). The germline V and J ends were trimmed by 5 bases and 3 bases, with 11 bases remaining between them. The V gene's germline CDR1 is LGHNA and CDR2 YSLEER. The CDR3 loop spans 13 amino acids. The CDR3 bases are TGCGCCAGCAGCTACGGGACGTACTACGAGCAGTACTTC. This translates into CASSYGTYYEQYF.

On this clonotype: A read error is possible here, since a much larger clone lies one base away. V and J are TRBV6-1 and TRBJ2-1; the D call may be TRBD1 or TRBD2 (7 bases each). The CDR3 runs to 13 residues. Germline-derived CDR1 and CDR2 are MNHNS and SASEGT. For the CDR3, the DNA is TGTGTCAGCAGGGGGAGACTAGCCGATGAGCAGTTCTTC. Amino acid sequence: CVSRGRLADEQFF.

This chain links TRBV5-5 with TRBJ2-1; 11 bases match TRBD2. V dropped 4 bases and J dropped 8; count of bases not matched to a gene: 11. This CDR3 comprises 16 residues. CDR1 is SGHKS, CDR2 YYEKEE, per germline (reference sequence). This CDR3 reads CASSARNSGRAHEQFF. CDR3 in DNA: TGTGCCAGCAGCGCTAGGAATAGCGGGAGGGCCCATGAGCAGTTCTTC.